This section outlines one T cell receptor beta chain sequence together with its context. Its antigen is unidentified. The data originate from a study of T cell responses to AZD1222 COVID-19 vaccine. Study results and caveats: Baseline seropositives among AZD1222 recipients totaled only 6 or 7. Sampling that yielded the repertoires occurred only after the peak T cell response.

Method: immunoSEQ multiplex PCR; TCRdb's copy keeps in-frame clones and lacks some. The sample has roughly 120,000 clones, more than 70% seen once. Source: peripheral blood, taken 28 days after the second AZD1222 dose. This clonotype originated in an adult who received the AZD1222 COVID-19 vaccine.

The CDR3 loop is CASSPQGADEKLFF. The DNA of the CDR3 is TGTGCCAGCAGCCCACAGGGGGCGGATGAAAAACTGTTTTTT. V gene TRBV4-2 combines with J gene TRBJ1-4; 9 nucleotides match TRBD1. Losses at the gene ends were 4 bases for V and 6 bases for J; bases not matched to a gene: 3. This CDR3 spans 14 amino acids. Germline CDR1 LGHNA, CDR2 YNFKEQ.